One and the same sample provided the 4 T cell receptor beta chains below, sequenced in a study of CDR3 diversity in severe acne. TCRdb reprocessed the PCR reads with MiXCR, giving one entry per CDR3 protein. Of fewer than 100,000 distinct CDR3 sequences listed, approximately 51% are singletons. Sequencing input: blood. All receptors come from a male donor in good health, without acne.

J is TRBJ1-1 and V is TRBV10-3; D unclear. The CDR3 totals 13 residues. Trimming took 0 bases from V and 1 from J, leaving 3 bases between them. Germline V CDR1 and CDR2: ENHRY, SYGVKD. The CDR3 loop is CAISESENTEAFF. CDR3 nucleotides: TGTGCCATCAGTGAGTCGGAGAACACTGAAGCTTTCTTT.

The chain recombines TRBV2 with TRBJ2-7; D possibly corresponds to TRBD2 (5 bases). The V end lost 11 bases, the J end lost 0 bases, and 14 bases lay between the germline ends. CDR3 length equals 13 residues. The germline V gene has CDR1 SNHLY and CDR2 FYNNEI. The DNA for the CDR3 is TGTGCCCTACGCACGGGGAGCTCCTACGAGCAGTACTTC. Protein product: CALRTGSSYEQYF.

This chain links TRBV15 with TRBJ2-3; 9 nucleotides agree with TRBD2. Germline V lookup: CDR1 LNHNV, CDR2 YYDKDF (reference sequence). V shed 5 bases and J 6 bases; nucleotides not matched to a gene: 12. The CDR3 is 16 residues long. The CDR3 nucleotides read TGTGCCACCAGCGGCAGACTAGCGGAGGGGCGTGATACGCAGTATTTT. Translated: CATSGRLAEGRDTQYF.

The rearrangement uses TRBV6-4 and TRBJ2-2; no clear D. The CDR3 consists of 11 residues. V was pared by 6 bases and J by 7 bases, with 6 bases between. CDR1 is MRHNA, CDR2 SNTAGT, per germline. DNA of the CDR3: TGTGCCAGCAGCGTAGACGGGGAGCTGTTTTTT. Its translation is CASSVDGELFF.